This T cell receptor beta chain was profiled in a study of blood T cell repertoires in COVID-19. Looking at the study overall: PBMCs, B-cell-depleted T cells, or T cells provided the cDNA or gDNA that made up the material.

Concerning this clone itself: The junction shows a germline mismatch at one end, possibly a read error.

Using immunoSEQ multiplex PCR, the repertoire was profiled, and TCRdb retains in-frame clones only, with some absent. This sample yields 200,000 to 250,000 clones, of which over 75% are seen a single time; nearly 9.5% belongs to the top ten. Participants were aged about 18 to 100 years, lived in roughly 25 US areas, and enrolled virtually. Assignment of participants to cohorts was predicated upon participant-reported clinical history. The CDR3 runs 13 residues. Looked up from germline, CDR1 is MNHEY and CDR2 is SVGAGI. J is TRBJ1-1 and V is TRBV6-5; 7 bases line up with TRBD1. The material sequenced was PBMCs or T cells enriched from blood (not recorded which). This sequence was found in a man aged 35 to 55 who had recovered from COVID-19. The CDR3 sequence: CASSSDRESRPSF. In nucleotides, the CDR3 is TGTGCCAGCAGTTCTGACAGGGAGTCGCGACCTAGCTTT.